There are a few counts of the clone carrying this T cell receptor beta chain. These data originate in a study of blood T cell repertoires in COVID-19. For the study at large: Material from acute and convalescent COVID-19 was sourced from the United States, Italy and Spain. PBMCs, B-cell-depleted T cells, or T cells provided the cDNA or gDNA that made up the material.

There are 19 residues in the CDR3. Germline CDR1 and CDR2: SGHRS and YFSETQ. V lost 0 bases and J lost 0, with 16 bases in between. Methods used by the authors: By means of reference gene primer amplification, nucleated cell counts were estimated. Profiling relied on immunoSEQ multiplex PCR, and the TCRdb table lists in-frame clones only, not all of them. That table gives V, J and clone size, and the DNA gave D and trimming. This sample has under 200,000 clones, with approximately 81% found just once. The chain combines TRBV5-1 with TRBJ2-6; D might be TRBD2 (6 bases). The material sequenced was PBMCs or T cells enriched from blood (not recorded which). This sequence was found in a woman aged 40 to 50 with acute COVID-19. As DNA, the CDR3 is TGCGCCAGCAGCTTGGTGGGGGGAGGATCTAGCTCTGGGGCCAACGTCCTGACTTTC. Encoded protein: CASSLVGGGSSSGANVLTF. Full variable domain (missing parts from reference TRBV5-1 and TRBJ2-6): KAGVTQTPRYLIKTRGQQVTLSCSPISGHRSVSWYQQTPGQGLQFLFEYFSETQRNKGNFPGRFSGRQFSNSRSEMNVSTLELGDSALYLCASSLVGGGSSSGANVLTFGAGSRLTVL.